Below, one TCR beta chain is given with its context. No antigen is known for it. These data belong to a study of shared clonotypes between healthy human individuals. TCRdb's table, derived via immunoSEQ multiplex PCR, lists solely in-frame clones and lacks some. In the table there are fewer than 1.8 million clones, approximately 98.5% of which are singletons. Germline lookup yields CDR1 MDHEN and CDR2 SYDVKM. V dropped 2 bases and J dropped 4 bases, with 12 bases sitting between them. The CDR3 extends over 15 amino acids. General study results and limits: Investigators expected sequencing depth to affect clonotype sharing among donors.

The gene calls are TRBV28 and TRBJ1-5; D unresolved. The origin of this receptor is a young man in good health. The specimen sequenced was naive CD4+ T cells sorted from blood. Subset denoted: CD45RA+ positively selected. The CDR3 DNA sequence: TGTGCCAGCAGTTTACTGGCAGACTCTAATCAGCCCCAGCATTTT. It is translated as CASSLLADSNQPQHF.